Included here is one T cell receptor beta chain sequence, with context. This receptor's antigen is unknown. As encoded in the germline V gene (reference sequence), CDR1 is DFQATT while CDR2 is SNEGSKA. From cysteine to phenylalanine, the CDR3 is 13 amino acids long. DNA is not on record. The data derive from a study of human CD8 memory T cell subsets (dated by TCRdb to 2019 to 2021). Context from the whole study: To assess clonal relationships, the TCRbeta repertoires of stem-like (TSTEM), progenitor exhausted-like (TPEX) and effector memory CD8+ T cell subsets were compared. Over 5 donors each provided TSTEM, TPEX and effector memory subsets, from which TCRbeta repertoires were obtained. Results the study describes overall, beyond this receptor: Sequencing was limited to TCRbeta chains, and the repertoire comparisons were based on about 6 donors analyzed with paired t-tests and Bonferroni correction. Although both stem-like subsets shared clonotypes with effector memory cells, the overlap between TSTEM and TPEX repertoires was minimal, suggesting distinct antigen spectra for the TSTEM and TPEX subsets. Based on Chao1 estimates, TSTEM subsets appeared to have greater repertoire diversity than TPEX subsets, which could potentially reflect a broader range of specificities. TSTEM and TPEX subsets showed similarly high normalized Shannon-Wiener diversity, whereas effector memory subsets were comparatively less diverse.

CCR7+ PD-1- TIGIT- cells were classified as stem-like memory CD8+ T cells (TSTEM). Peripheral blood mononuclear cells were isolated from healthy donor buffy coats by density gradient separation. Negative magnetic separation using EasySep or MojoSort CD8+ T cell isolation kits was how the study enriched total CD8+ T cells. An RNeasy Mini Kit was used to extract total RNA from duplicate vials of about 150,000 sorted CD8+ T cells per subset. The PBMCs were used either fresh or after being cryopreserved in fetal bovine serum with 10% DMSO. Fluorescence-activated cell sorting on a FACSAria III was used to sort CD8+ T cell subsets to purity. The sample was run on a NextSeq 550. A Human TCR Profiling Kit was used to prepare UMI-labeled 5' RACE TCRbeta libraries. The same number of PCR cycles was used to prepare all TCRbeta libraries in parallel. In the original analysis: The number of functional CDR3beta clonotypes in each TCRbeta library ranged from roughly 2,800 to 20,000. MIGEC 1.2.9 was used for UMI extraction and consensus assembly, with at least three reads per UMI being required. In-frame CDR3beta repertoires were extracted with MiXCR 3.0.3. After each sample was downsampled to 42,000 randomly selected UMIs, diversity metrics were computed in VDJtools 1.2.1. Repertoire overlap metrics D, R and F2 were calculated in VDJtools for the top 3,000 clones of each sample pair. The reads, reprocessed by TCRdb, yield one row per CDR3 protein sequence and no DNA. For this entry, the V and J calls and clone size follow TCRdb and not the study's own pipeline. The data table for this sample lists 17,000 or so distinct CDR3 sequences. About 5.6% of the sample goes to the ten largest clones.

The sequencing input was CD8+ stem-like memory T cells (TSCM and TCM) sorted from PBMCs. The sample's cell subset or site label, decoded: stem-like memory CD8 T cells (TSTEM), CCR7+ PD-1- TIGIT-. Rearrangement joined TRBV20-1 to TRBJ2-7; TCRdb's D gene call, TRBD2, goes unchecked for lack of DNA. The TCR comes from a human donor in good health. The CDR3 protein sequence reads: CSASSHSSYEQYF.